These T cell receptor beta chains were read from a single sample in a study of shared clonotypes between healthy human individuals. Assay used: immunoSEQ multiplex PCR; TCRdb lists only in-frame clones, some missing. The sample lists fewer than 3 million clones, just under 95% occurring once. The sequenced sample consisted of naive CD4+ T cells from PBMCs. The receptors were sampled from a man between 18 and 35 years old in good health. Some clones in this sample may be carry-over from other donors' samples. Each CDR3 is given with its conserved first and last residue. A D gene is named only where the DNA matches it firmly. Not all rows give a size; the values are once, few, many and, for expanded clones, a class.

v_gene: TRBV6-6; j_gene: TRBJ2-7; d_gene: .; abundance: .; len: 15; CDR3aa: CASSYKPGGSYEQYF; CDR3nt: TGTGCCAGCAGTTACAAGCCGGGCGGATCCTACGAGCAGTACTTC
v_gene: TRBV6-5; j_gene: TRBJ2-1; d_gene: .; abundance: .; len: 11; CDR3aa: CASSQGNEQFF; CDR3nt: TGTGCCAGCAGTCAGGGGAATGAGCAGTTCTTC
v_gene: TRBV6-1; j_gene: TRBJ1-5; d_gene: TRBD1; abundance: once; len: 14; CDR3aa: CASSRQGAVQPQHF; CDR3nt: TGTGCCAGCAGCCGACAGGGGGCGGTTCAGCCCCAGCATTTT
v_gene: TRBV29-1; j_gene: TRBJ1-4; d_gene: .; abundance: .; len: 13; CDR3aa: CSVGRGLNEKLFF; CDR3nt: TGCAGCGTTGGGAGGGGCCTTAATGAAAAACTGTTTTTT
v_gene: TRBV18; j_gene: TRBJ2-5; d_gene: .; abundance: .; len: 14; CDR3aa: CASSPMTVGETQYF; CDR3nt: TGTGCCAGCTCACCTATGACAGTTGGAGAGACCCAGTACTTC
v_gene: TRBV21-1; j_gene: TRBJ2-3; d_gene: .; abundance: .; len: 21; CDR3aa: CASSKSTILLGLAGETDTQYF; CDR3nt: TGTGCCAGCAGCAAGTCAACGATACTCCTGGGACTAGCGGGAGAAACAGATACGCAGTATTTT
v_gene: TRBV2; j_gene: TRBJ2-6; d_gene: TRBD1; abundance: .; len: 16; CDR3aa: CAALTGGTSGANVLTF; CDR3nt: TGTGCCGCGCTGACAGGGGGCACCTCTGGGGCCAACGTCCTGACTTTC
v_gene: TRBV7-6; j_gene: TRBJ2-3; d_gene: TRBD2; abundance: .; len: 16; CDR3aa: CASSLWAGGSTDTQYF; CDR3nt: TGTGCCAGCAGCTTATGGGCGGGAGGGAGCACAGATACGCAGTATTTT
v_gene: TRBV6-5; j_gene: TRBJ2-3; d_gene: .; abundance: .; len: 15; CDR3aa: CASSYPGLGADTQYF; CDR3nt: TGTGCCAGCAGTTACCCGGGGTTGGGGGCAGATACGCAGTATTTT
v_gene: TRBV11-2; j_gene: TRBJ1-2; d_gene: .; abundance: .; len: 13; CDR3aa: CASSLGLNYGYTF; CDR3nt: TGTGCCAGCAGCTTAGGGTTGAACTATGGCTACACCTTC
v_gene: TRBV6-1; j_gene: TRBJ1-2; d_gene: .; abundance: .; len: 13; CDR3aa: CASSDGANYGYTF; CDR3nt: TGTGCCAGCAGTGACGGAGCTAACTATGGCTACACCTTC
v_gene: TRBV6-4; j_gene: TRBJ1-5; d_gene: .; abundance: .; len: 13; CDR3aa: CASSPEVNQPQHF; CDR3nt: TGTGCCAGCAGTCCAGAAGTAAATCAGCCCCAGCATTTT